Shown below are 9 T cell receptor delta chains from a single sample sequenced in a study of γδ T cells in repeated Plasmodium falciparum infection. TCRdb re-called clones from the multiplex PCR reads using CATT. The table has around 49,000 delta-chain clones, 1.9% seen once. Vgamma9/Vdelta2+ and Vdelta2-negative gammadelta T cells were flow-sorted from PBMC for bulk sequencing. Sequencing was done on a sample of gamma-delta T cells from blood. Receptors originate from a pool of human donors (malaria-infected and uninfected, not separated).

Note on this clone: A far larger clone is one base from this, pointing to a likely read error. This same CDR3 is encoded by further DNA sequences in the sample. The chain has TRDV2 and TRDJ1; D is unclear. The J gene is not listed in TCRdb, so it was assigned here from a DNA match to germline. CDR1 and CDR2 (germline): GEAIGNYY, EKD. The CDR3 totals 14 residues. CDR3 DNA: TGCGCCTGTGACACGGTGGTCCTTGCCGATAAACTCATCTTT. Translation gives CACDTVVLADKLIF.

Regarding this clone: A far larger clone is a single base away, which makes a read error likely. The sample has other DNA sequences that encode this CDR3 too. The V gene is TRDV2, the J gene TRDJ1, with D tentatively TRDD3 (6 bases). The J gene, left out of TCRdb, was set here by checking the DNA against germline. The V end was cut by 2 bases, the J end by 0 bases, with 30 bases between. CDR3 length: 21 amino acids. The germline gives CDR1 GEAIGNYY, CDR2 EKD. CDR3 DNA sequence: TGTGCCTGTGACAAACTGCGCGGGGGAAACGCATCTACCCTGTACACCGATAAACTCATCTTT. Translating it yields CACDKLRGGNASTLYTDKLIF.

This clone has a count of ten or more. TCRdb has a much larger clone's protein, which differs at residue 8 from the translation of this DNA, likely because of a read error; what is shown is the protein translated from the DNA. The chain is built from TRDV2 and TRDJ1, with D hard to call. The J gene was missing in TCRdb and was found by matching the end of the DNA to germline. The germline V and J ends were trimmed by 0 bases and 0 bases, with 19 bases remaining between them. Germline CDR1 and CDR2: GEAIGNYY and EKD. CDR3 length: 18 residues. The CDR3 DNA follows: TGTGCCTGTGACACCGTCGACAGGATTAAACGGTACACCGATAAACTCATCTTT. Translation gives CACDTVDRIKRYTDKLIF.

This clone was found many times. A far larger clone is one base from this, pointing to a likely read error. Other DNA sequences within the sample encode an identical CDR3. V gene TRDV1 was called; the J gene was not; TRDD3, the D gene given by the table, was not confirmed from the DNA. CDR3 length: 19 residues. Per the germline V gene, CDR1 is TSWWSYY and CDR2 is QGS. CDR3 coding DNA: TGTGCTCTTGGGGAACTTAGGGCCCCTCCAAATTCTGGGGGATACGAACTCATCTTC. Protein: CALGELRAPPNSGGYELIF.

This clone showed up just a few times. The protein TCRdb gives is from a much larger clone and does not agree with this DNA's translation at residue 5, likely a read error; the protein shown here comes from the DNA. This chain joins TRDV2 and TRDJ1; 7 nucleotides agree with TRDD3. No J gene is reported in TCRdb; it was inferred here by comparing the DNA with germline. The CDR3 loop spans 16 amino acids. In germline, CDR1 is GEAIGNYY, CDR2 EKD. J was trimmed by 0 bases and V by 2 bases; bases with no gene match: 8. This CDR3 is CACDIVGDGDTDKLIF. CDR3 coding DNA: TGTGCCTGTGACATCGTGGGGGACGGGGACACCGATAAACTCATCTTT.

In this sample, this clone turned up many times. V usage is TRDV1 and J usage is TRDJ1; TRDD3 agrees at 11 bases. The CDR3 is made up of 22 amino acids. V was pared by 0 bases and J by 0 bases, with 18 bases of the junction left unmatched. The germline V gene has CDR1 TSWWSYY and CDR2 QGS. The CDR3 nucleotides are TGTGCTCTTGGGGAACTTTGTCCCTACTTACTGGGGGATAGTACGTACACCGATAAACTCATCTTT. Protein product: CALGELCPYLLGDSTYTDKLIF.

This clone was detected many times. With only one base between it and a far larger clone, this is likely a read error. The gene calls are TRDV3 and TRDJ1; 10 bases map to TRDD3. No J gene was available from TCRdb, and it was assigned here by a germline match of the DNA. Germline assignment: CDR1 TVYSNPD and CDR2 GDNSRS (reference sequence). This CDR3 is built from 25 residues. The V segment lost 4 bases and the J segment 2 bases; nucleotides outside the gene matches: 40. The chain's CDR3 is CASGLPRTGGFPFKWPNWWTDKLIF. CDR3 nucleotides: TGTGCCTCCGGCCTTCCCCGTACTGGGGGATTCCCGTTCAAATGGCCAAATTGGTGGACCGATAAACTCATCTTT.

This clone was recorded a few times. A read error likely explains why the TCRdb protein, taken from a much larger clone, differs from this DNA's translation at residue 3; the protein shown is translated from the DNA. In the same sample, other DNA sequences code for this CDR3. This chain connects TRDV1 to TRDJ1, with D possibly matching TRDD2 (7 bases). CDR1 is TSWWSYY and CDR2 is QGS in the germline V gene. This CDR3 is 13 amino acids long. The CDR3 nucleotides are TGTGCTCCTGGGGAAGTTCCTACGAATAAACTCATCTTC. Its translation is CAPGEVPTNKLIF.

This clone was found many times. With a far larger clone one base away, a read error is the likely cause. The chain carries TRDV1 and TRDJ1, with D unclear. CDR1 is TSWWSYY, CDR2 QGS, per germline. The CDR3 spans 13 residues. The chain's CDR3 is CALVALTTDKPIF. The CDR3 DNA is TGTGCTCTTGTGGCCCTAACCACCGATAAACCCATCTTT.